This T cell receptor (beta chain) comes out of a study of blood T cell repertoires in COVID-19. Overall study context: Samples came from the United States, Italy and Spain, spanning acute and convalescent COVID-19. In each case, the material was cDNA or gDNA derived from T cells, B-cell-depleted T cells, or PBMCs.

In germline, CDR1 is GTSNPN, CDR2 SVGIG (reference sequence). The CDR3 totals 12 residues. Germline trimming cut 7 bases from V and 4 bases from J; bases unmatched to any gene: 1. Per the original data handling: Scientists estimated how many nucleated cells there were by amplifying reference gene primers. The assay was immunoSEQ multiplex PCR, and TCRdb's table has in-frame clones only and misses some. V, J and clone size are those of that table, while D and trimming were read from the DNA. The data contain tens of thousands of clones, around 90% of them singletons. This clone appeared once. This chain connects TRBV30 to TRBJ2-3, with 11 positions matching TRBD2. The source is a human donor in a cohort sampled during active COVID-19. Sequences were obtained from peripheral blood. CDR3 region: CALAGGADTQYF. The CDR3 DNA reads TGTGCCTTAGCGGGAGGGGCAGATACGCAGTATTTT.